These 27 T cell receptor beta chains share one sample of origin, sequenced in a study of blood T cells in healthy people across ages. Sample-barcoded 5' priming and a J-beta primer mix drove a second PCR of about 6 to 12 cycles. TCRdb re-called the 5' RACE reads through MiXCR, storing one row per CDR3 protein. The sample lists under 800,000 distinct CDR3 sequences, around 46% seen once, with 20% to 25% in the top ten. Specimen: blood. The source is a woman aged 55-70 years in good health.

This chain links TRBV24-1 with TRBJ2-1; a possible D gene is TRBD2 (6 bases). This CDR3 contains 16 residues. Germline lookup yields CDR1 KGHDR and CDR2 SFDVKD. V was clipped by 5 bases and J by 4 bases, with 17 bases between them. The CDR3 loop is CATSVPQRVGYNEQFF. The CDR3 DNA reads as TGTGCCACCAGTGTTCCCCAGCGGGTGGGGTACAATGAGCAGTTCTTC.

V and J are TRBV11-3 and TRBJ2-5, with D tentatively TRBD1 (6 bases). Trimming shortened V by 5 bases and J by 9 bases, and 22 bases separated the two germline ends. Germline CDR1 is SGHNT and CDR2 is YENEEA. This CDR3 comprises 15 residues. The CDR3 coding sequence is TGTGCCAGCAGCCCCCACGCAGGGGCGGTGGAGGCCCAGTACTTC. Translating gives CASSPHAGAVEAQYF.

This clonotype has at least ten counts. The chain has TRBV7-2 and TRBJ2-7; 7 bases map to TRBD2. The germline CDR1 and CDR2 sequences are SGHTA and FQGNSA. V lost 1 base and J lost 4; bases outside the gene matches: 7. This CDR3 contains 15 residues. The CDR3 DNA is TGTGCCAGCAGCTTAGTTCGGGGGAGGGAGTACGAGCAGTACTTC. It translates to CASSLVRGREYEQYF.

The J gene is TRBJ2-3, the V gene TRBV4-1, with a tentative D call TRBD2 (6 bases). The CDR3 is made up of 11 amino acids. In germline, CDR1 is MGHRA, CDR2 YSYEKL. Trimming removed 8 bases from V and 5 bases from J, with 8 bases in between. CDR3 sequence: CASGGIDTQYF. In nucleotides, the CDR3 is TGCGCCAGCGGGGGGATAGATACGCAGTATTTT.

This clonotype was seen only a few times. The genes are TRBV9 and TRBJ1-1; D not certain. Germline CDR1 reads SGDLS; CDR2 reads YYNGEE. The CDR3 sequence is 14 residues long. V was clipped by 1 base and J by 6 bases, with 13 bases between them. The CDR3 region is CASSVYYEGSEAFF. The CDR3 DNA is TGTGCCAGCAGCGTATATTATGAGGGTTCTGAAGCTTTCTTT.

The chain combines TRBV7-2 with TRBJ2-5; D might be TRBD1 (6 bases). The CDR3 has 14 residues. Looked up from germline, CDR1 is SGHTA and CDR2 is FQGNSA. V was cut by 5 bases and J by 7 bases, with 17 bases left in between. CDR3 amino acids: CASSTLGGDGTQYF. DNA for the CDR3: TGTGCCAGCAGCACTTTAGGGGGAGACGGGACCCAGTACTTC.

The chain employs TRBV28 and TRBJ2-5; the D gene is possibly TRBD2 (6 bases). The CDR3 runs to 17 residues. The V end was cut by 2 bases, the J end by 7 bases, with 23 bases between. Germline-derived CDR1 and CDR2 are MDHEN and SYDVKM. The CDR3 is CASSLTAGCSEGMTQYF. CDR3 nucleotide sequence: TGTGCCAGCAGTTTAACTGCGGGGTGTAGCGAGGGTATGACCCAGTACTTC.

This clonotype came up a few times. V is TRBV18 and J is TRBJ2-3; a possible D gene is TRBD1 (6 bases). Germline V gene sequence: CDR1 KGHSH, CDR2 LQKENI. Between the trimmed V and J ends, which lost 1 base and 5 bases, there was a span of 10 bases. The CDR3 extends over 14 amino acids. The CDR3 here is CASSPLAGEDTQYF. The DNA of the CDR3 is TGTGCCAGCTCACCACTTGCAGGGGAAGATACGCAGTATTTT.

This clonotype was counted between two and nine times. The CDR3, as DNA: TGTGCCAGCAGCCTGTCAGGGACAGAGCACTACGAGCAGTACTTC. Translated, it gives CASSLSGTEHYEQYF. The chain links TRBV7-2 to TRBJ2-7; 7 nucleotides match TRBD1. Per germline, CDR1 SGHTA and CDR2 FQGNSA. Losses at the gene ends were 5 bases for V and 3 bases for J; bases not matched to a gene: 10. This CDR3 contains 15 residues.

The chain recombines TRBV12-3 or TRBV12-4 with TRBJ1-3; weak D call: TRBD1 (6 bases). This CDR3 is built from 17 residues. V dropped 5 bases and J dropped 4 bases, with 21 bases sitting between them. In DNA form, the CDR3 reads TGTGCCAGCAGTCTCCCGTGGAGGGGGTATGTCGGAAACACCATATATTTT. The encoded protein is CASSLPWRGYVGNTIYF.

This chain uses TRBV9 with TRBJ2-2; 10 bases line up with TRBD2. The V gene end was trimmed by 5 bases and the J gene end by 5 bases; junction bases not matched to a gene: 6. This CDR3 has 15 residues. Germline CDR1 SGDLS, CDR2 YYNGEE. The CDR3 reads CASRLTSGTTGELFF. The DNA of the CDR3 is TGTGCCAGCAGGCTTACTAGCGGGACTACCGGGGAGCTGTTTTTT.

The chain is built from TRBV4-1 and TRBJ2-3, with D perhaps assigned TRBD1 or TRBD2 (5 bases each). With 5 bases removed from V and 3 bases from J, the gap between germline ends came to 21 bases. Germline V gene lookup returns CDR1 MGHRA and CDR2 YSYEKL. CDR3 length: 17 residues. The CDR3 sequence: CASSGSADREGTDTQYF. The CDR3 DNA sequence: TGCGCCAGCAGCGGCTCCGCAGACAGAGAGGGGACAGATACGCAGTATTTT.

V gene TRBV25-1 combines with J gene TRBJ2-5, with no clear D. V lost 8 bases and J lost 11, with 27 bases in between. CDR1 and CDR2 from the germline V gene are MGHDK and SYGVNS. The CDR3 has 15 amino acids. CDR3 sequence: CASPMAGTKSNEQYF. CDR3 in DNA: TGTGCCAGCCCCATGGCAGGAACCAAGAGCAATGAGCAGTACTTC.

This clonotype was counted ten times or more. The rearrangement links TRBV12-3 or TRBV12-4 to TRBJ1-2, with D unresolved. Deletions cut 2 bases from V and 8 bases from J, with 15 bases between. The CDR3 sequence is 14 residues long. DNA of the CDR3: TGTGCCAGCAGTTTATCTGGGGTAGGAGGGGGCTACACCTTC. It encodes CASSLSGVGGGYTF.

This clonotype was recorded a few times. The chain carries TRBV27 and TRBJ2-3; no definite D call. V was pared by 5 bases and J by 0 bases, with 12 bases between. Germline CDR1 is MNHEY and CDR2 is SMNVEV (reference sequence). The CDR3 runs to 15 residues. CDR3 protein: CASSGFGTSTDTQYF. CDR3 DNA sequence: TGTGCCAGCAGTGGGTTCGGAACTAGCACAGATACGCAGTATTTT.

As for this clonotype: The junction and the germline gene differ at one end; a read error may be behind it. This chain links TRBV7-7 with TRBJ2-1; 10 nucleotides align to TRBD2. This CDR3 comprises 16 residues. CDR1 and CDR2 (germline): SSHAT, FNYEAQ (reference sequence). The CDR3 nucleotides are TGTGCTAGCAGCTTAGGCGCCAGCGGGAGGGACAATGAGCAGTTCTTC. This sequence encodes CASSLGASGRDNEQFF.

Comments on this clonotype: This likely comes from a read error, as the CDR3 has no conserved phenylalanine or tryptophan at its end. This chain joins TRBV29-1 and TRBJ1-2; TRBD1 matches at 9 bases. After removal of 3 bases from V and 4 bases from J, the junction contained 6 bases not matched to a gene. Germline CDR1 SQVTM, CDR2 ANQGSEA. The CDR3 extends over 14 amino acids. CDR3: CSVDGQGSFYGYTL. The CDR3 coding sequence is TGCAGCGTTGACGGACAGGGGAGTTTCTATGGCTACACCCTC.

This clonotype was seen a few times. The gene calls are TRBV20-1 and TRBJ1-2, with a possible D match to TRBD1 (6 bases). This CDR3 has 16 amino acids. Germline-derived CDR1 and CDR2 are DFQATT and SNEGSKA (reference sequence). Trimming removed 0 bases at V and 2 bases at J, with 16 bases between. The CDR3 reads CSARDREGVGNYGYTF. The CDR3 nucleotides read TGCAGTGCTAGAGATCGGGAGGGGGTAGGGAACTATGGCTACACCTTC.

This clonotype came up once. One end of the junction is discordant with germline, which a read error may explain. The chain employs TRBV2 and TRBJ2-7; D possibly corresponds to TRBD1 (6 bases). The DNA end favors TRBJ2-5, so the J call may be wrong. The germline V gene has CDR1 SNHLY and CDR2 FYNNEI. This CDR3 is built from 13 residues. The CDR3 here is CAGSQTGSETQYF. The CDR3 DNA reads as TGTGCCGGCAGTCAGACAGGTAGCGAGACCCAGTACTTC.

At least ten counts were recorded for this clonotype. J is TRBJ2-7 and V is TRBV10-3; 10 nucleotides line up with TRBD1. Germline values: CDR1 ENHRY, CDR2 SYGVKD. V shed 4 bases, J shed 5 bases, and the junction held 2 bases outside the gene matches. CDR3 length: 13 residues. CDR3 bases: TGTGCCATCAGTGGGGACAGGGGCAACGAGCAGTACTTC. Encoded protein: CAISGDRGNEQYF.

The V gene is TRBV4-3, the J gene TRBJ2-2; maybe TRBD2 (5 bases). The CDR3 covers 16 residues. V lost 6 bases and J lost 0, with 14 bases in between. CDR1 is LGHNA and CDR2 is YSLEER in the germline V gene. CDR3 loop: CASSPTLGSNTGELFF. CDR3 nucleotide sequence: TGCGCCAGCAGTCCCACACTAGGGTCGAACACCGGGGAGCTGTTTTTT.

The table lists this clonotype with a few counts. Here the CDR3 DNA reads TGTGCCAGCAGCCAATCCCAGACAGGGACCGTCCTAGGGCAGTACTTC. Translating gives CASSQSQTGTVLGQYF. The chain combines TRBV3-1 with TRBJ2-4, with TRBD1 matching 7 bases. Germline V CDR1 and CDR2: LGHDT, YNNKEL (reference sequence). J lost 13 bases, V lost 2 bases, and 17 bases had no gene match. The CDR3 sequence is 16 residues long. Filled out from reference TRBV3-1 and TRBJ2-4, the complete variable domain reads DTAVSQTPKYLVTQMGNDKSIKCEQNLGHDTMYWYKQDSKKFLKIMFSYNNKELIINETVPNRFSPKSPDKAHLNLHINSLELGDSAVYFCASSQSQTGTVLGQYFGAGTRLSVL.

V and J are TRBV7-3 and TRBJ2-2; no reliable D call. Trimming pared 0 bases from V and 3 bases from J, leaving 2 bases between. This CDR3 has 13 amino acids. Germline CDR1 and CDR2: SGHTA and FQGTGA. Here the CDR3 DNA reads TGTGCCAGCAGCTTAACGTACACCGGGGAGCTGTTTTTT. Encoded protein: CASSLTYTGELFF.

V usage is TRBV24-1 and J usage is TRBJ2-5; tentative D call: TRBD2 (6 bases). CDR3 length equals 14 residues. Per the germline V gene, CDR1 is KGHDR and CDR2 is SFDVKD. V was clipped by 4 bases and J by 5 bases, with 13 bases between them. The CDR3 bases are TGTGCCACCAGTGACCGGACGAGCGGGGAGACCCAGTACTTC. This gives the protein CATSDRTSGETQYF.

The chain carries TRBV18 and TRBJ2-7; unclear D gene. Germline V CDR1 and CDR2: KGHSH, LQKENI. The CDR3 length is 14 residues. Trimming took off 5 bases at V and 0 bases at J, with 11 bases between the two ends. The CDR3 here is CASSFDTYSYEQYF. CDR3 nucleotide sequence: TGTGCCAGCTCATTCGACACGTACTCCTACGAGCAGTACTTC.

On this clonotype: This may come from a read error, since a much larger clone is one base off. V gene TRBV10-3 combines with J gene TRBJ2-3; 10 bases are a match to TRBD2. This CDR3 region has 15 residues. From germline, CDR1 is ENHRY and CDR2 SYGVKD. This CDR3 is CDINPSGRGSDTQYF. CDR3 DNA sequence: TGTGACATCAATCCTAGCGGGAGAGGCTCGGATACGCAGTATTTT.

The V and J genes are TRBV20-1 and TRBJ1-2; 7 bases match TRBD1. This CDR3 is 14 amino acids long. Germline V lookup: CDR1 DFQATT, CDR2 SNEGSKA (reference sequence). Trimming removed 3 bases from V and 4 bases from J; junction bases left unmatched: 8. CDR3 bases: TGCAGTGCTAGTACGGGACAGACAATCTATGGCTACACCTTC. It codes for CSASTGQTIYGYTF.